The following is a TCR beta chain sequence with its context. The source of the sample is a study of cytomegalovirus exposure and HLA in healthy donors. Method: immunoSEQ multiplex PCR; TCRdb's copy keeps in-frame clones and lacks some. The table records 100,000 to 150,000 clones, 94% of them present only once. The germline V and J ends were trimmed by 6 bases and 2 bases, with 14 bases remaining between them. This CDR3 has 14 residues. Germline CDR1 is MDHEN and CDR2 is SYDVKM. V and J are TRBV28 and TRBJ2-7, with D possibly TRBD1 on 5 matching bases. This receptor was obtained from a young woman in good health and CMV-seronegative. The sample consisted of PBMCs. CDR3 loop: CASSLARAPYEQYF. The CDR3, as DNA: TGTGCCAGCAGCCTTGCCAGGGCCCCCTACGAGCAGTACTTC.